Below are 31 T cell receptor beta chains sequenced from a single sample in a study of T cell responses to AZD1222 COVID-19 vaccine. Produced via immunoSEQ multiplex PCR; TCRdb's table is partial and in-frame only. The table lists 100,000 to 150,000 clones, more than 75% of them singletons, with 0.9% to 1.2% in the top ten. The source was peripheral blood, collected 28 days after the second AZD1222 dose. All receptors derive from an adult who received the AZD1222 COVID-19 vaccine.

This rearrangement joins TRBV2 to TRBJ2-1; possible D gene TRBD1, 5 bases. The length of the CDR3 is 12 residues. The V and J ends lost 6 bases and 7 bases respectively, with 10 bases between them. Germline V gene data show CDR1 as SNHLY and CDR2 as FYNNEI. In DNA, the CDR3 is TGTGCCAGCAGAGAGACAGAAAATGAGCAGTTCTTC. It yields the protein CASRETENEQFF.

The rearrangement uses TRBV4-1 and TRBJ2-7; TRBD2 matches 10 bases. The CDR3 consists of 16 residues. In germline, CDR1 is MGHRA, CDR2 YSYEKL. Germline trimming cut 4 bases from V and 4 bases from J; bases unmatched to any gene: 10. CDR3: CASSRELAGERYEQYF. As DNA, the CDR3 is TGCGCCAGCAGCCGAGAGCTAGCGGGAGAGAGATACGAGCAGTACTTC.

V gene TRBV27 combines with J gene TRBJ2-1; 7 bases agree with TRBD2. Looked up from germline, CDR1 is MNHEY and CDR2 is SMNVEV (reference sequence). After removal of 5 bases from V and 4 bases from J, the junction contained 11 bases not matched to a gene. There are 16 residues in the CDR3. The CDR3: CASSEGGPEGYNEQFF. The CDR3 DNA is TGTGCCAGCAGTGAGGGAGGGCCCGAGGGGTACAATGAGCAGTTCTTC.

This chain joins TRBV4-1 and TRBJ2-5, with D possibly being TRBD1 (5 bases). The CDR3 length is 17 residues. V lost 0 bases and J lost 2, with 16 bases in between. Germline-derived CDR1 and CDR2 are MGHRA and YSYEKL. CDR3 in DNA: TGCGCCAGCAGCCAAGATATGGCAGGGTGGGGACAAGAGACCCAGTACTTC. Translated: CASSQDMAGWGQETQYF.

This clone came up a few times. DNA for the CDR3: TGTGCCAGCAGCCCCGAATTGGGGCGGGAGGGCCATGAGCAGTTCTTC. This translates into CASSPELGREGHEQFF. The V call is TRBV6-2 or TRBV6-3, the J call TRBJ2-1, with 9 positions matching TRBD2. This CDR3 comprises 16 residues. CDR1 and CDR2 from the germline V gene are MNHEY and SVGEGT. The V segment lost 6 bases and the J segment 8 bases; nucleotides outside the gene matches: 14.

The chain links TRBV21-1 to TRBJ1-2; no DNA check was done on the table's D call, TRBD1. TRBV21-1 counts as a pseudogene. The CDR3 runs 8 residues. CDR3 region: CASTLDRF. In nucleotides, the CDR3 is TGTGCCAGCACCCTGGACAGGTTC.

V usage is TRBV7-9 and J usage is TRBJ1-1, with D unclear. Germline V gene data show CDR1 as SEHNR and CDR2 as FQNEAQ (reference sequence). Between the trimmed V and J ends, which lost 5 bases and 3 bases, there was a span of 7 bases. This CDR3 spans 12 amino acids. In nucleotides, the CDR3 is TGTGCCAGCAGCCCGGCACACACTGAAGCTTTCTTT. Its translation: CASSPAHTEAFF.

The CDR3 sequence is CASSPRDRLPYGYTF. For the CDR3, the DNA is TGTGCCAGTAGTCCTCGGGACCGACTCCCCTATGGCTACACCTTC. J is TRBJ1-2 and V is TRBV19; D perhaps matches TRBD1 (5 bases). Germline CDR1 and CDR2: LNHDA and SQIVND (reference sequence). Trimming left V 5 bases short and J 4 bases short, with 17 bases between. There are 15 residues in the CDR3.

V usage is TRBV7-3 and J usage is TRBJ2-3; TRBD2 aligns across 11 bases. From germline, CDR1 is SGHTA and CDR2 FQGTGA. The CDR3 runs 16 residues. Trimming cost V 2 bases and J 0 bases; bases outside gene matches: 1. CDR3 sequence (DNA): TGTGCCAGCAGCTTACTAGCGGGAGGTAGCACAGATACGCAGTATTTT. As protein: CASSLLAGGSTDTQYF.

This chain joins TRBV5-4 and TRBJ1-4, with D uncertain. The CDR3 spans 15 residues. Germline-derived CDR1 and CDR2 are SGHNT and YYREEE (reference sequence). Trimming left V 0 bases short and J 8 bases short, with 14 bases between. Written as DNA, the CDR3 is TGTGCCAGCAGCTTGGAGGGCAGAAGAAGCGAAAAACTGTTTTTT. It yields the protein CASSLEGRRSEKLFF.

The chain recombines TRBV11-3 with TRBJ2-2; 9 nucleotides line up with TRBD1. The CDR3 is 15 residues long. In germline, CDR1 is SGHNT, CDR2 YENEEA. The ends lost 5 bases at V and 5 bases at J; junction bases unmatched: 6. CDR3 coding DNA: TGTGCCAGCAGCCCTGGGACAGGGATGACCGGGGAGCTGTTTTTT. This sequence encodes CASSPGTGMTGELFF.

The chain is built from TRBV5-1 and TRBJ1-4, with a weak D call TRBD1 (6 bases). The CDR3 runs to 16 residues. Germline V gene sequence: CDR1 SGHRS, CDR2 YFSETQ. Trimming took 5 bases from V and 3 from J, leaving 17 bases between them. CDR3: CASSPQGGGANEKLFF. The CDR3 region has the DNA TGCGCCAGCAGTCCACAGGGTGGAGGGGCTAATGAAAAACTGTTTTTT.

The rearrangement uses TRBV9 and TRBJ2-3, with D possibly TRBD1 on 6 matching bases. Germline V gene lookup returns CDR1 SGDLS and CDR2 YYNGEE. The germline V and J ends were trimmed by 0 bases and 4 bases, with 18 bases remaining between them. This CDR3 contains 17 residues. CDR3 region: CASSVGPAGEGPDTQYF. DNA for the CDR3: TGTGCCAGCAGCGTAGGTCCTGCAGGGGAAGGGCCAGATACGCAGTATTTT.

The chain carries TRBV7-7 and TRBJ2-2; possibly TRBD1 or TRBD2 for D (6 bases each). Between the trimmed V and J ends, which lost 7 bases and 3 bases, there was a span of 18 bases. This CDR3 has 16 amino acids. Germline V gene data show CDR1 as SSHAT and CDR2 as FNYEAQ (reference sequence). The CDR3 reads CASTLMGGLDTGELFF. CDR3 DNA sequence: TGTGCCAGCACCCTTATGGGGGGCCTGGACACCGGGGAGCTGTTTTTT.

This chain joins TRBV6-5 and TRBJ1-1; D is unclear. The V gene lost 2 bases and the J gene lost 5 bases, with 12 bases spanning the gap. Germline CDR1 and CDR2: MNHEY and SVGAGI. This CDR3 region has 14 residues. The CDR3 nucleotides are TGTGCCAGCAGTTACCGCCCTTGGGGTACTGAAGCTTTCTTT. Translated: CASSYRPWGTEAFF.

The genes are TRBV19 and TRBJ1-5; D is undetermined. CDR3 size: 17 residues. The germline V gene has CDR1 LNHDA and CDR2 SQIVND (reference sequence). Trimming removed 3 bases at V and 2 bases at J, with 17 bases between. The CDR3 spells CASSIVLGNIGNQPQHF. The CDR3 bases are TGTGCCAGTAGTATCGTTTTAGGGAATATTGGCAATCAGCCCCAGCATTTT.

The chain couples TRBV28 to TRBJ2-5; maybe TRBD1 (6 bases). V lost 7 bases, J lost 5 bases, and 23 bases lay in between. CDR1 MDHEN and CDR2 SYDVKM come from the germline V gene. The CDR3 is 16 residues long. CDR3 in amino acids: CASNLGLGTMGETQYF. CDR3 coding DNA: TGTGCCAGCAACTTGGGGCTGGGGACAATGGGGGAGACCCAGTACTTC. Full variable domain (missing parts from reference TRBV28 and TRBJ2-5): DVKVTQSSRYLVKRTGEKVFLECVQDMDHENMFWYRQDPGLGLRLIYFSYDVKMKEKGDIPEGYSVSREKKERFSLILESASTNQTSMYLCASNLGLGTMGETQYFGPGTRLLVL.

J is TRBJ1-2 and V is TRBV5-1, with 10 bases aligning to TRBD1. The CDR3 loop spans 14 amino acids. Germline values: CDR1 SGHRS, CDR2 YFSETQ. Unmatched junction bases numbered 3, after V lost 3 bases and J lost 4 bases. This CDR3 reads CASSWTGGTYGYTF. The DNA for the CDR3 is TGCGCCAGCAGCTGGACAGGGGGGACCTATGGCTACACCTTC. The full variable domain, with the rest looked up from reference TRBV5-1 and TRBJ1-2, is KAGVTQTPRYLIKTRGQQVTLSCSPISGHRSVSWYQQTPGQGLQFLFEYFSETQRNKGNFPGRFSGRQFSNSRSEMNVSTLELGDSALYLCASSWTGGTYGYTFGSGTRLTVV.

This clone was observed once. This chain uses TRBV7-9 with TRBJ2-3, with TRBD2 identical over 9 bases. Germline trimming cut 1 base from V and 2 bases from J; bases unmatched to any gene: 10. Germline lookup yields CDR1 SEHNR and CDR2 FQNEAQ (reference sequence). The CDR3 consists of 18 residues. The CDR3 nucleotides are TGTGCCAGCAGCTTAGGAGGGCTAGCGGGAACACCCACAGATACGCAGTATTTT. The encoded protein is CASSLGGLAGTPTDTQYF.

About this clone: A junction boundary mismatches the germline segment, possibly from a read error. The genes are TRBV5-1 and TRBJ1-3; the D gene is possibly TRBD1 (6 bases). The CDR3 totals 15 residues. In germline, CDR1 is SGHRS, CDR2 YFSETQ. The CDR3 spells CASSFGQNSGTTIYF. The DNA for the CDR3 is TGCGCCAGCAGCTTCGGACAGAATTCTGGAACCACCATATATTTT.

This clone is labeled as medium-sized. The chain combines TRBV27 with TRBJ1-5, with TRBD1 identical over 12 bases. This CDR3 comprises 17 residues. Losses at the gene ends were 8 bases for V and 2 bases for J; bases not matched to a gene: 10. CDR1 and CDR2 (germline): MNHEY, SMNVEV (reference sequence). The CDR3 sequence: CASETGTGGAGNQPQHF. The DNA of the CDR3 is TGTGCCAGCGAGACCGGGACAGGGGGCGCTGGCAATCAGCCCCAGCATTTT.

The chain combines TRBV9 with TRBJ1-2; D unresolved. There are 14 residues in the CDR3. Trimming left V 6 bases short and J 4 bases short, with 16 bases between. Germline CDR1 and CDR2: SGDLS and YYNGEE. CDR3 sequence: CASTVTDGSYGYTF. Here the CDR3 DNA reads TGTGCCAGCACCGTTACCGACGGTTCCTATGGCTACACCTTC.

In nucleotides, the CDR3 is TGTGCCAGCAGCTTTACAGGATCTGGGGCCAACGTCCTGACTTTC. Its protein is CASSFTGSGANVLTF. The chain recombines TRBV3-1 (or the pseudogene TRBV3-2) with TRBJ2-6, with D perhaps matching TRBD1 (5 bases). The length of the CDR3 is 15 residues. The germline V and J ends were trimmed by 5 bases and 1 base, with 9 bases remaining between them. Germline V lookup: CDR1 LGHDT, CDR2 YNNKEL (reference sequence).

The chain employs TRBV28 and TRBJ1-2; the D is unclear. In germline, CDR1 is MDHEN, CDR2 SYDVKM. The CDR3 totals 13 residues. Trimming removed 7 bases from V and 4 bases from J, with 13 bases in between. The CDR3 sequence is CASTAGPFYGYTF. CDR3 bases: TGTGCCAGCACGGCAGGACCGTTCTATGGCTACACCTTC.

The chain has TRBV28 and TRBJ2-7, with D hard to call. The CDR3 is made up of 14 amino acids. Trimming took 3 bases from V and 5 from J, leaving 14 bases between them. CDR1 is MDHEN and CDR2 is SYDVKM in the germline V gene. The CDR3 bases are TGTGCCAGCAGTTTGGGGTTAAAGGGAAACGAGCAGTACTTC. Amino acids: CASSLGLKGNEQYF.

The V and J genes are TRBV20-1 and TRBJ1-6, with D perhaps TRBD1 (6 bases). V was trimmed by 6 bases and J by 9 bases, leaving 9 bases between them. Germline values: CDR1 DFQATT, CDR2 SNEGSKA (reference sequence). The CDR3 spans 11 residues. The CDR3 sequence is CSAHRASPLHF. CDR3 sequence (DNA): TGCAGTGCCCACAGGGCTTCACCCCTCCACTTT.

The V call is TRBV5-4, the J call TRBJ1-2; D is uncertain. V lost 0 bases and J 9 bases, leaving 18 bases between the germline ends. The CDR3 extends over 15 amino acids. From germline, CDR1 is SGHNT and CDR2 YYREEE (reference sequence). This chain's CDR3 is CASSLDFMAPRSYTF. CDR3 in DNA: TGTGCCAGCAGCTTGGATTTTATGGCCCCAAGGAGCTACACCTTC.

The chain recombines TRBV11-2 with TRBJ2-6, with D perhaps matching TRBD1 or TRBD2 (5 bases each). This CDR3 spans 18 amino acids. Germline CDR1 SGHAT, CDR2 FQNNGV. Trimming left V 1 base short and J 0 bases short, with 13 bases between. The CDR3 loop is CASSLVSVGASGANVLTF. CDR3 in DNA: TGTGCCAGCAGCTTAGTTTCGGTCGGGGCCTCTGGGGCCAACGTCCTGACTTTC.

The CDR3: CASRSTGGKIYGYTF. The DNA of the CDR3 is TGTGCCAGCAGGTCGACAGGGGGAAAAATCTATGGCTACACCTTC. The J gene is TRBJ1-2, the V gene TRBV5-4, with 9 bases that match TRBD1. The germline V gene has CDR1 SGHNT and CDR2 YYREEE (reference sequence). V shed 5 bases, J shed 4 bases, and the junction held 9 bases outside the gene matches. The CDR3 consists of 15 residues. Using reference TRBV5-4 and TRBJ1-2 for the parts outside the CDR3, the full variable domain is ETGVTQSPTHLIKTRGQQVTLRCSSQSGHNTVSWYQQALGQGPQFIFQYYREEENGRGNFPPRFSGLQFPNYSSELNVNALELDDSALYLCASRSTGGKIYGYTFGSGTRLTVV.

The J gene is TRBJ2-7, the V gene TRBV19; no definite D call. The CDR3 loop spans 13 amino acids. CDR1 LNHDA and CDR2 SQIVND come from the germline V gene (reference sequence). The germline V and J ends were trimmed by 4 bases and 2 bases, with 9 bases remaining between them. CDR3 in amino acids: CASSTHPTYEQYF. The CDR3 DNA is TGTGCCAGTAGTACCCACCCCACCTACGAGCAGTACTTC.

The chain combines TRBV5-1 with TRBJ2-5; 9 nucleotides match TRBD1. V gave up 4 bases and J gave up 5 bases; unmatched junction bases: 6. The CDR3 contains 14 residues. In germline, CDR1 is SGHRS, CDR2 YFSETQ. Here the CDR3 DNA reads TGCGCCAGCAGCCTGGACAGGGGTATCGAGACCCAGTACTTC. This encodes CASSLDRGIETQYF.